This T cell receptor beta chain appears in the sequencing data of a study of OX40 agonist ivuxolimab in advanced cancers. Turning to the study itself: Ivuxolimab, an agonistic anti-OX40 (CD134) antibody, was given to patients. Prior anti-PD-1, anti-PD-L1 or anti-CTLA-4 therapy did not bar entry, and 40% had some.

The CDR3 is made up of 13 amino acids. The V gene's germline CDR1 is SNHLY and CDR2 FYNNEI. The J segment lost 5 bases and the V segment lost 6 bases, leaving 6 bases of the junction unmatched. Repertoires were generated with immunoSEQ multiplex PCR, while TCRdb's copy carries only in-frame clones and drops some. Among roughly 70,000 clones listed, 75% to 85% were seen once. Sequenced material: CD4+ or CD8+ T cells sorted from blood, taken in a trial of the OX40 agonist ivuxolimab. The TCR sequence derives from an adult with an advanced solid tumor such as melanoma, head and neck, liver or kidney cancer. This chain connects TRBV2 to TRBJ2-5; the match to TRBD1 covers 7 bases. CDR3 DNA: TGTGCCAGCAGAGCAGACAGGGTCGAGACCCAGTACTTC. Translated: CASRADRVETQYF.